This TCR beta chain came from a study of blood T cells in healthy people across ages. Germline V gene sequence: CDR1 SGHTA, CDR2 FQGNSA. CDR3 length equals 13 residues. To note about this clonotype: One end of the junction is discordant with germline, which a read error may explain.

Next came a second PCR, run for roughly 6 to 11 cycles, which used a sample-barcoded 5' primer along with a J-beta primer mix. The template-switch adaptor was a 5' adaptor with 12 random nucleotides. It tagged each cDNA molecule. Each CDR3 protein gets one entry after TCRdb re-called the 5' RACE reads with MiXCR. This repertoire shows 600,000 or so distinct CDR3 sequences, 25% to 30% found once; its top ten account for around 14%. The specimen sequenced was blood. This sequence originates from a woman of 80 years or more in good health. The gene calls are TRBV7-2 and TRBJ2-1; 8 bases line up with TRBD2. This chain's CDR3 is CAGSIRGGNEQFF. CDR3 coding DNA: TGTGCCGGCAGTATCCGGGGGGGGAATGAGCAGTTCTTC.